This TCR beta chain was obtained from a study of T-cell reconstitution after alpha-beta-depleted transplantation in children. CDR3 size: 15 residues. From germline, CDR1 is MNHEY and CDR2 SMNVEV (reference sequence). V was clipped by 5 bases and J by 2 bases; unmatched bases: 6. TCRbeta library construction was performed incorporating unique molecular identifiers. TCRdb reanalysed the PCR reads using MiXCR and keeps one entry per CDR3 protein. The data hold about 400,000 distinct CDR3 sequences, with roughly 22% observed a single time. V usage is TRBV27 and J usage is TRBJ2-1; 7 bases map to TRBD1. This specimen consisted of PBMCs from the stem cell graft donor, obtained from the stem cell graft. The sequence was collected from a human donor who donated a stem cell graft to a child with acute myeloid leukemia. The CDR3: CASSLTGAPYNEQFF. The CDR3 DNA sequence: TGTGCCAGCAGTCTAACAGGGGCCCCCTACAATGAGCAGTTCTTC.